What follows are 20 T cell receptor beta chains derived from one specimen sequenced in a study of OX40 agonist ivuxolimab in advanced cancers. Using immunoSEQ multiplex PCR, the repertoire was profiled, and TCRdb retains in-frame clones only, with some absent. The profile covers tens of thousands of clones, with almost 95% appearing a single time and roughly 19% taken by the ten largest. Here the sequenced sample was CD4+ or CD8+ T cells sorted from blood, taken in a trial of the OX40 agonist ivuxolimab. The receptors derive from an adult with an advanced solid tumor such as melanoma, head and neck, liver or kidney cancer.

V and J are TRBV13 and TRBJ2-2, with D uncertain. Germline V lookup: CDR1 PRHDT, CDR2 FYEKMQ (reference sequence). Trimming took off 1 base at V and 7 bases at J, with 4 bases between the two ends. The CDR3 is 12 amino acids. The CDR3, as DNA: TGTGCCAGCAGCTTAGTTGGCGGGGAGCTGTTTTTT. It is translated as CASSLVGGELFF.

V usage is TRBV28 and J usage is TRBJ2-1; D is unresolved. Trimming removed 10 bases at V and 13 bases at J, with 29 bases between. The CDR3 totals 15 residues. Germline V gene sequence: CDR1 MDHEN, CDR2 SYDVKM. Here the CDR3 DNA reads TGTGCCACCCAAACGACTCTATCTACTTTGAGCTCCCAGTTCTTC. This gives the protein CATQTTLSTLSSQFF.

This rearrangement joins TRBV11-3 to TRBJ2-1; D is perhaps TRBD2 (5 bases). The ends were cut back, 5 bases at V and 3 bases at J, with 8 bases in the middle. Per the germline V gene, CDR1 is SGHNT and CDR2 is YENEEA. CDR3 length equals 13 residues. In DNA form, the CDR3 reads TGTGCCAGCAGCGAAGGACTCTACAATGAGCAGTTCTTC. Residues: CASSEGLYNEQFF.

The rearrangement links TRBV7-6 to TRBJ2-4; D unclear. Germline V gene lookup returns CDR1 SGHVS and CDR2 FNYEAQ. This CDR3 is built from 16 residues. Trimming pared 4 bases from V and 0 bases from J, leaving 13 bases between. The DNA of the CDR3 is TGTGCCAGCAGCTCGGGCCACGACCTAGCCAAAAACATTCAGTACTTC. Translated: CASSSGHDLAKNIQYF.

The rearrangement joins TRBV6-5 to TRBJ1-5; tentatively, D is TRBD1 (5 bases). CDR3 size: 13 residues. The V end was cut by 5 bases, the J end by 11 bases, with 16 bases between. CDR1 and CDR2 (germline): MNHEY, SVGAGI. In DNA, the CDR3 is TGTGCCAGCAGTCCTCGGGGGATGGCGGCCCAGCATTTT. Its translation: CASSPRGMAAQHF.

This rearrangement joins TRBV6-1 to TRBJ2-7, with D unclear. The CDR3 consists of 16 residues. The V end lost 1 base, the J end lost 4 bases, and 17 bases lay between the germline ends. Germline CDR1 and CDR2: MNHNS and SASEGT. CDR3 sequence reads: CASSEESHLRPYEQYF. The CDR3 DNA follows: TGTGCCAGCAGTGAAGAATCTCACTTGCGCCCGTACGAGCAGTACTTC.

CDR3 nucleotide sequence: TGTGCCAGCAGCGTAGACGAGGGATATAATGAAAAACTGTTTTTT. This encodes CASSVDEGYNEKLFF. V and J are TRBV9 and TRBJ1-4; D is ambiguous. V was clipped by 0 bases and J by 4 bases, with 10 bases between them. Germline lookup yields CDR1 SGDLS and CDR2 YYNGEE. This CDR3 spans 15 amino acids. Filled out from reference TRBV9 and TRBJ1-4, the complete variable domain reads DSGVTQTPKHLITATGQRVTLRCSPRSGDLSVYWYQQSLDQGLQFLIQYYNGEERAKGNILERFSAQQFPDLHSELNLSSLELGDSALYFCASSVDEGYNEKLFFGSGTQLSVL.

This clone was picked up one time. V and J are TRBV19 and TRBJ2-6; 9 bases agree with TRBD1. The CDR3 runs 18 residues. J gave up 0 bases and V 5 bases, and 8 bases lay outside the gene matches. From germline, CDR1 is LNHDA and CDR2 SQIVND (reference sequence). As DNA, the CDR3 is TGTGCCAGTAGTTTGCCGGGACAGGGATTCTCTGGGGCCAACGTCCTGACTTTC. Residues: CASSLPGQGFSGANVLTF. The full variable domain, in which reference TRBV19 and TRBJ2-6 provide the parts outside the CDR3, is DGGITQSPKYLFRKEGQNVTLSCEQNLNHDAMYWYRQDPGQGLRLIYYSQIVNDFQKGDIAEGYSVSREKKESFPLTVTSAQKNPTAFYLCASSLPGQGFSGANVLTFGAGSRLTVL.

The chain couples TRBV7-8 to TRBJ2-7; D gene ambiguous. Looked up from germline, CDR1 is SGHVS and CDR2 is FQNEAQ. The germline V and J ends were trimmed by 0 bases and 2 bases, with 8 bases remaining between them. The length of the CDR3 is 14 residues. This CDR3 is CASSLAQPPYEQYF. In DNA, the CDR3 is TGTGCCAGCAGCTTAGCGCAACCTCCCTACGAGCAGTACTTC.

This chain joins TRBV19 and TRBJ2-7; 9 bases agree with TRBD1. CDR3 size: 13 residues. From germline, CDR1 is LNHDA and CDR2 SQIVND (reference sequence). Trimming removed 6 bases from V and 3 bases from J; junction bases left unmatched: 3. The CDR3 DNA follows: TGTGCCAGTAGCATGGGACAGGGCTACGAGCAGTACTTC. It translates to CASSMGQGYEQYF.

The CDR3 region is CASSLGASYEQYF. The CDR3 DNA reads TGTGCCAGCAGCTTGGGGGCCTCCTACGAGCAGTACTTC. V gene TRBV5-8 combines with J gene TRBJ2-7, with no clear D. The CDR3 covers 13 residues. The V end was cut by 0 bases, the J end by 0 bases, with 4 bases between. CDR1 is SGHTS, CDR2 YDEGEE, per germline.

The CDR3 nucleotides are TGTGCCAGCAGCCAGTACTCCTACGAGCAGTACTTC. Its translation is CASSQYSYEQYF. V usage is TRBV4-2 and J usage is TRBJ2-7; D unresolved. The CDR3 has 12 amino acids. V dropped 3 bases and J dropped 0 bases, with 3 bases sitting between them. The germline V gene encodes CDR1 LGHNA and CDR2 YNFKEQ.

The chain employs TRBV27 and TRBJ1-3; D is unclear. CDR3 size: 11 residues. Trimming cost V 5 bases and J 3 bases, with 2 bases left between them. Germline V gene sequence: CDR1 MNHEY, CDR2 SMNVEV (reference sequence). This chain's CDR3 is CASSRGNTIYF. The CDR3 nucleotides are TGTGCCAGCAGTCGTGGAAACACCATATATTTT.

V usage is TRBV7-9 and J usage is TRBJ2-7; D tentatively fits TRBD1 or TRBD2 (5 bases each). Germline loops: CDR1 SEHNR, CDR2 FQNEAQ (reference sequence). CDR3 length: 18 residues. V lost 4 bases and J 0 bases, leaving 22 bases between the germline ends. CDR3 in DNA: TGTGCCAGCAGCTCGACTGACTACTCCAGACAGATCTCCTACGAGCAGTACTTC. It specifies CASSSTDYSRQISYEQYF.

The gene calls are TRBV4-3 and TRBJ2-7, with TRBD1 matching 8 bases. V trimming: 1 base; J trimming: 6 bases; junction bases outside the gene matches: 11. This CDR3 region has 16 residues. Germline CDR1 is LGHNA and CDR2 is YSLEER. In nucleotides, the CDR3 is TGCGCCAGCAGCCAAGTTCCCAGGGGGCTACTAGGCGAGCAGTACTTC. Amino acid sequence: CASSQVPRGLLGEQYF.

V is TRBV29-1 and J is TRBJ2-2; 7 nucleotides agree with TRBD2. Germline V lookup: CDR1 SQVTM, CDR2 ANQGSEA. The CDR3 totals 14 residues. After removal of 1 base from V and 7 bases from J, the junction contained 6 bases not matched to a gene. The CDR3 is CSVEAGLGVGELFF. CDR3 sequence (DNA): TGCAGCGTTGAAGCCGGACTAGGGGTCGGGGAGCTGTTTTTT.

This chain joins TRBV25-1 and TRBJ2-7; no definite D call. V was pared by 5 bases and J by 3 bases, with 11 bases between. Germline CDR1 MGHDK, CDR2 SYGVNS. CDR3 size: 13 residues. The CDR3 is CASSFRFGYEQYF. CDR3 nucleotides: TGTGCCAGCAGTTTTCGTTTCGGCTACGAGCAGTACTTC.

CDR3 loop: CASSSPVSYEQYF. The CDR3 DNA is TGTGCCAGCAGTTCCCCCGTCTCCTACGAGCAGTACTTC. This chain joins TRBV28 and TRBJ2-7; D gene unclear. The CDR3 runs to 13 residues. With 4 bases removed from V and 0 bases from J, the gap between germline ends came to 7 bases. CDR1 is MDHEN, CDR2 SYDVKM, per germline.

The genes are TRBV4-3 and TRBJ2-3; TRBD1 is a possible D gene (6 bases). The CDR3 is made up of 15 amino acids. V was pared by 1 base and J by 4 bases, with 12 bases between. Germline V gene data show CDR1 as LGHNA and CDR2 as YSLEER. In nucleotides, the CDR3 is TGCGCCAGCAGCCAAGCGTCCAGGGGATCAGATACGCAGTATTTT. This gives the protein CASSQASRGSDTQYF.

DNA of the CDR3: TGCACCGGAAGAATAGGGCCCCGGGGTGAAAAACTGTTTTTT. It translates to CTGRIGPRGEKLFF. J is TRBJ1-4 and V is TRBV1. TRBV1 is a documented pseudogene. This CDR3 region has 14 residues.